This T cell receptor beta chain was documented in a study of blood T cell repertoires in COVID-19. The overall study: The study drew acute and convalescent COVID-19 samples from the United States, Italy and Spain.

Methods used by the authors: Amplified reference gene primers provided the basis for estimating nucleated cell counts. Sequencing used immunoSEQ multiplex PCR; TCRdb keeps in-frame clones, though not all of them. V and J calls and clone size are those listed in that table; D and trimming were worked out from the DNA. The data hold approximately 50,000 clones, with about nine tenths observed a single time. The V gene's germline CDR1 is SGHDN and CDR2 FVKESK. The CDR3 covers 13 residues. V lost 3 bases to trimming and J lost 6 bases; unmatched junction nucleotides: 4. The sequenced sample was peripheral blood. The rearrangement joins TRBV14 to TRBJ1-2, with 7 bases fitting TRBD1. The sequence derives from a man aged 65 to 79 with acute or convalescent COVID-19. In DNA, the CDR3 is TGTGCCAGCAGCCATTCCAGGGGGAATGGCTACACCTTC. Translation gives CASSHSRGNGYTF.